What follows are 17 T cell receptor beta chains derived from one specimen sequenced in a study of regulatory T cells in long-lasting Graves disease. Assembly of TCR beta libraries relied on iRepertoire HTBI primers together with Arm-PCR of CDR3 regions. TCRdb recomputed calls from the multiplex PCR reads with MiXCR, one row per CDR3 protein. The table lists 300,000 to 400,000 distinct CDR3 sequences, 20% of them singletons. The time point: persistent/refractory GD, antithyroid drugs over 5 years with positive TRAb. With RNA extracted from PBMCs as input, the TCR library was made. Source: peripheral blood mononuclear cells (PBMCs), taken when the disease was refractory, from a patient treated with antithyroid drugs. The source of these receptors is a female donor with Graves disease.

This clonotype was found many times. The chain links TRBV9 to TRBJ2-5; D remains unclear. The germline V and J ends were trimmed by 3 bases and 3 bases, with 9 bases remaining between them. Germline CDR1 is SGDLS and CDR2 is YYNGEE. This CDR3 comprises 13 residues. CDR3 in amino acids: CASSGVGEETQYF. CDR3 sequence (DNA): TGTGCCAGCAGCGGCGTCGGCGAAGAGACCCAGTACTTC.

The table lists this clonotype with many counts. The chain links TRBV29-1 to TRBJ2-2; 8 bases fit TRBD2. The CDR3 has 13 amino acids. The germline V gene encodes CDR1 SQVTM and CDR2 ANQGSEA. Trimming removed 6 bases from V and 1 base from J; junction bases left unmatched: 1. CDR3: CSVSGGNTGELFF. The CDR3 DNA follows: TGCAGCGTGAGCGGGGGGAACACCGGGGAGCTGTTTTTT.

Concerning this clonotype: One base away lies a much larger clone, so this may be a sequencing read error. DNA for the CDR3: TGTGCCAGCAGTATCGGCAGCTTAACTCCAACTAATGAAAAACTGTTTTTT. This encodes CASSIGSLTPTNEKLFF. The genes are TRBV28 and TRBJ1-4; D gene ambiguous. The V gene's germline CDR1 is MDHEN and CDR2 SYDVKM. Trimming stripped 5 bases from V and 0 bases from J, with 16 bases between. CDR3 length equals 17 residues.

This clonotype was observed at least ten times. V gene TRBV27 combines with J gene TRBJ1-1; D remains unclear. CDR3 length equals 15 residues. The V and J ends lost 4 bases and 3 bases respectively, with 15 bases between them. Germline values: CDR1 MNHEY, CDR2 SMNVEV (reference sequence). The CDR3 region has the DNA TGTGCCAGCAGTTCATACTTGGAGTCTGACACTGAAGCTTTCTTT. Protein sequence: CASSSYLESDTEAFF.

Many counts were recorded for this clonotype. The chain combines TRBV28 with TRBJ1-5; D remains ambiguous. CDR1 is MDHEN and CDR2 is SYDVKM in the germline V gene. The CDR3 is 11 amino acids. The V end lost 5 bases, the J end lost 7 bases, and 6 bases lay between the germline ends. CDR3: CASSQEQPQHF. In DNA, the CDR3 is TGTGCCAGCAGTCAGGAGCAGCCCCAGCATTTT. The variable domain in full, completed from reference TRBV28 and TRBJ1-5, reads DVKVTQSSRYLVKRTGEKVFLECVQDMDHENMFWYRQDPGLGLRLIYFSYDVKMKEKGDIPEGYSVSREKKERFSLILESASTNQTSMYLCASSQEQPQHFGDGTRLSIL.

The sample holds many counts of this clonotype. This chain uses TRBV11-2 with TRBJ2-7; perhaps TRBD2 as D (5 bases). Trimming left V 6 bases short and J 0 bases short, with 15 bases between. Germline V gene sequence: CDR1 SGHAT, CDR2 FQNNGV. The CDR3 runs 15 residues. CDR3 loop: CASRSIEGRSYEQYF. CDR3 nucleotides: TGTGCCAGCAGAAGCATTGAGGGCCGCTCCTACGAGCAGTACTTC. Combining the CDR3 with reference TRBV11-2 and TRBJ2-7 gives the whole variable domain EAGVAQSPRYKIIEKRQSVAFWCNPISGHATLYWYQQILGQGPKLLIQFQNNGVVDDSQLPKDRFSAERLKGVDSTLKIQPAKLEDSAVYLCASRSIEGRSYEQYFGPGTRLTVT.

V and J are TRBV12-3 or TRBV12-4 and TRBJ2-1; D ambiguous. This CDR3 is built from 13 residues. The germline V and J ends were trimmed by 5 bases and 6 bases, with 11 bases remaining between them. CDR3 in amino acids: CASSIRHLNEQFF. The CDR3 nucleotides are TGTGCCAGCAGTATTAGACACCTCAATGAGCAGTTCTTC.

The chain links TRBV6-5 to TRBJ2-4, with 16 bases identical to TRBD2. This CDR3 region has 22 residues. Germline V CDR1 and CDR2: MNHEY, SVGAGI. Losses at the gene ends were 4 bases for V and 0 bases for J; bases not matched to a gene: 15. CDR3 sequence reads: CASSLDRPGLAGGPLAKNIQYF. The DNA for the CDR3 is TGTGCCAGCAGTTTAGATAGACCGGGACTAGCGGGAGGGCCGCTAGCCAAAAACATTCAGTACTTC.

This clonotype was observed once. Just one base apart from a much larger clone, this may be a read error. V is TRBV6-5 and J is TRBJ2-7; D is perhaps TRBD2 (6 bases). Germline loops: CDR1 MNHEY, CDR2 SVGAGI. V was trimmed by 4 bases and J by 4 bases, leaving 20 bases between them. The CDR3 runs to 16 residues. Here the CDR3 DNA reads TGTGCCAGCAGTTTCACCGTGGAGGACGGGGGTTACGAGCAGTACTTC. This gives the protein CASSFTVEDGGYEQYF.

The table lists this clonotype with a few counts. V gene TRBV6-1 combines with J gene TRBJ2-2; 11 bases are shared with TRBD1. The CDR3 consists of 16 residues. With 1 base clipped from V and 6 bases from J, the junction kept 4 bases outside the gene matches. Germline assignment: CDR1 MNHNS and CDR2 SASEGT. This chain's CDR3 is CASSEEPGQGAGELFF. The CDR3 DNA follows: TGTGCCAGCAGTGAAGAACCGGGACAGGGGGCCGGGGAGCTGTTTTTT.

V is TRBV14 and J is TRBJ1-1, with D tentatively TRBD1 (5 bases). Germline V gene sequence: CDR1 SGHDN, CDR2 FVKESK. CDR3 length equals 14 residues. V dropped 2 bases and J dropped 3 bases, with 10 bases sitting between them. The CDR3 loop is CASSQQGGHTEAFF. As DNA, the CDR3 is TGTGCCAGCAGCCAACAGGGCGGCCACACTGAAGCTTTCTTT.

This clonotype has at least ten counts. The rearrangement joins TRBV6-2 or TRBV6-3 to TRBJ2-7, with D unresolved. The V end lost 2 bases, the J end lost 0 bases, and 8 bases lay between the germline ends. CDR3 length equals 14 residues. Germline V CDR1 and CDR2: MNHEY, SVGEGT. The CDR3 nucleotides are TGTGCCAGCAGTTACACAGTTTACTCCTACGAGCAGTACTTC. It encodes CASSYTVYSYEQYF.

In its sample, this clonotype was seen a few times. Here the CDR3 DNA reads TGCAGTGCTAGAGATGCGTCTGAACCCCAGCATTTT. Translated: CSARDASEPQHF. The chain links TRBV20-1 to TRBJ1-5; no definite D call. The germline CDR1 and CDR2 sequences are DFQATT and SNEGSKA (reference sequence). This CDR3 has 12 amino acids. The V end was cut by 0 bases, the J end by 10 bases, with 10 bases between.

The rearrangement uses TRBV7-9 and TRBJ1-1, with a tentative D call TRBD1 (5 bases). Germline lookup yields CDR1 SEHNR and CDR2 FQNEAQ (reference sequence). V was shortened by 1 base and J by 6 bases, with 12 bases between the two germline ends. This CDR3 is built from 14 residues. The CDR3 DNA reads TGTGCCAGCAGCTTAGTTCTGGGGCGACCTGAAGCTTTCTTT. This encodes CASSLVLGRPEAFF.

This clonotype has more than one count but fewer than ten. The rearrangement links TRBV30 to TRBJ1-1; D may be TRBD1 (5 bases). V shed 2 bases and J shed 1 base, with 8 bases lying between them. This CDR3 is 13 amino acids long. CDR1 and CDR2 (germline): GTSNPN, SVGIG (reference sequence). Here the CDR3 reads CAWSFGGNTEAFF. DNA of the CDR3: TGTGCCTGGAGTTTCGGGGGGAACACTGAAGCTTTCTTT. Supplemented by reference TRBV30 and TRBJ1-1, the full variable domain reads SQTIHQWPATLVQPVGSPLSLECTVEGTSNPNLYWYRQAAGRGLQLLFYSVGIGQISSEVPQNLSASRPQDRQFILSSKKLLLSDSGFYLCAWSFGGNTEAFFGQGTRLTVV.

This clonotype appeared many times. This chain joins TRBV7-2 and TRBJ1-3; perhaps TRBD1 as D (6 bases). Trimming left V 2 bases short and J 4 bases short, with 6 bases between. This CDR3 contains 13 residues. Germline-derived CDR1 and CDR2 are SGHTA and FQGNSA. CDR3 loop: CASSLQGGNTIYF. The CDR3 DNA is TGTGCCAGCAGCTTACAGGGGGGAAACACCATATATTTT.

The V gene is TRBV30, the J gene TRBJ1-2, with 8 bases lining up with TRBD1. This CDR3 is 13 amino acids long. CDR1 is GTSNPN, CDR2 SVGIG, per germline (reference sequence). The trim removed 3 bases at V and 7 bases at J, leaving 7 bases unmatched. CDR3 coding DNA: TGTGCCTGGAGCCCGGACAGGGCCCGTGGCTACACCTTC. The encoded protein is CAWSPDRARGYTF.